This T cell receptor beta chain came from a study of cytomegalovirus exposure and HLA in healthy donors. Only a few counts were recorded for this clone. What it recognizes is unknown. Notes on the study in general: CMV serostatus stood as the only immune exposure information on hand. An analysis done earlier found most TCR beta V segments productive about 87% or about 30% of the time. The authors listed 150 to 200 TCR beta chains as cytomegalovirus-associated.

V was clipped by 1 base and J by 3 bases, with 8 bases between them. Germline V gene data show CDR1 as SGHNT and CDR2 as YYREEE (reference sequence). The CDR3 extends over 13 amino acids. The PCR employed 60 Vbeta primers together with 13 Jbeta primers. Using immunoSEQ multiplex PCR, the repertoire was profiled, and TCRdb retains in-frame clones only, with some absent. The sample contains approximately 270,000 clones, about 80% of which appear only once. The TCR sequence derives from a girl aged 2-15 years in good health and CMV-seronegative. The gene calls are TRBV5-4 and TRBJ2-7; D uncertain. Sample: PBMCs. The CDR3 sequence is CASSLRTNYEQYF. Written as DNA, the CDR3 is TGTGCCAGCAGCTTGAGAACAAACTACGAGCAGTACTTC.